This T cell receptor beta chain was sequenced in a study of radiotherapy plus CTLA-4 blockade in lung cancer. Across the whole study: Disease control was present in roughly 29% of patients, and objective responses in under 20%. Points from the study as a whole: How blood T cell clones changed early, along with interferon-beta, reportedly forecast response best. After radiotherapy and ipilimumab, tumor-derived clones expanded in peripheral blood.

TCRdb's copy holds only in-frame clones and misses some; the assay was immunoSEQ multiplex PCR. Altogether around 91,000 clones are present, around 90% being singletons, with the ten largest covering 4.5% to 6%. This clone was counted a few times. Its antigen is as yet unknown. The material sequenced was peripheral blood, taken from a patient treated with radiotherapy plus ipilimumab. The TCR sequence derives from a human donor with non-small cell lung cancer that progressed on radiotherapy plus ipilimumab.

CDR3 sequence (DNA): TGTGCCAGTAACACAGGGAGCCAGGACATTCAGTACTTC. It specifies CASNTGSQDIQYF. The genes are TRBV19 and TRBJ2-4, with D maybe TRBD1 (6 bases). The germline CDR1 and CDR2 sequences are LNHDA and SQIVND (reference sequence). The CDR3 extends over 13 amino acids. V lost 7 bases to trimming and J lost 8 bases, with 15 bases between them.